These 31 T cell receptor beta chains share one sample of origin, sequenced in a study of control samples from healthy donors and cancer patients. The repertoire was sequenced with immunoSEQ multiplex PCR; TCRdb's copy has only in-frame clones and lacks some. Among roughly 38,000 clones, roughly nine tenths were seen once, and the ten largest hold around 3.6%. Material: blood. These receptors originate from a woman aged 45-65 years in good health.

Here the CDR3 DNA reads TGTGCCAGCAGCCTCCTCGGAGGGGGAAATTCACCCCTCCACTTT. Its protein product is CASSLLGGGNSPLHF. V usage is TRBV7-3 and J usage is TRBJ1-6, with a possible D match to TRBD1 (6 bases). Germline-derived CDR1 and CDR2 are SGHTA and FQGTGA. The germline V and J ends were trimmed by 5 bases and 7 bases, with 15 bases remaining between them. The CDR3 loop spans 15 amino acids.

The gene calls are TRBV27 and TRBJ1-2, with D tentatively TRBD1 (5 bases). The V end lost 8 bases, the J end lost 4 bases, and 14 bases lay between the germline ends. This CDR3 is built from 13 residues. The V gene's germline CDR1 is MNHEY and CDR2 SMNVEV (reference sequence). The CDR3 DNA reads TGTGCCAGCGAGACAGAACAGTGCTATGGCTACACCTTC. Translated, it gives CASETEQCYGYTF.

The chain carries TRBV6-1 and TRBJ1-6; 11 bases map to TRBD1. Germline-derived CDR1 and CDR2 are MNHNS and SASEGT. This CDR3 is built from 17 residues. The V segment lost 4 bases and the J segment 7 bases; nucleotides outside the gene matches: 9. The CDR3 sequence: CASSAYWDRGVNSPLHF. The CDR3 coding sequence is TGTGCCAGCAGTGCCTACTGGGACAGGGGGGTGAATTCACCCCTCCACTTT.

The rearrangement uses TRBV11-3 and TRBJ2-1, with D unclear. Trimming pared 2 bases from V and 10 bases from J, leaving 9 bases between. The V gene's germline CDR1 is SGHNT and CDR2 YENEEA. This CDR3 is 12 amino acids long. The CDR3 here is CASSLSVGEQFF. The CDR3, as DNA: TGTGCCAGCAGCTTATCGGTGGGAGAGCAGTTCTTC. Filled out from reference TRBV11-3 and TRBJ2-1, the complete variable domain reads EAGVVQSPRYKIIEKKQPVAFWCNPISGHNTLYWYLQNLGQGPELLIRYENEEAVDDSQLPKDRFSAERLKGVDSTLKIQPAELGDSAVYLCASSLSVGEQFFGPGTRLTVL.

A single count supports this clone. This chain joins TRBV11-2 and TRBJ2-7, with unresolved D. There are 16 residues in the CDR3. Germline V lookup: CDR1 SGHAT, CDR2 FQNNGV. Trimming removed 1 base at V and 6 bases at J, with 19 bases between. CDR3 sequence (DNA): TGTGCCAGCAGCTTAGGCGCCTCCGCGGTGGCGGTCGAGCAGTACTTC. Amino acids: CASSLGASAVAVEQYF.

A remark on this clone: This sample includes further DNA sequences coding for the same CDR3. The V call is TRBV27, the J call TRBJ1-1; tentative D call: TRBD1 (6 bases). The V end was cut by 5 bases, the J end by 13 bases, with 47 bases between. The length of the CDR3 is 22 residues. Germline CDR1 MNHEY, CDR2 SMNVEV (reference sequence). This chain's CDR3 is CASSTWVRGKGGRAPVFMAYFF. DNA for the CDR3: TGTGCCAGCAGTACCTGGGTTCGGGGCAAGGGGGGGAGGGCCCCGGTCTTTATGGCGTATTTCTTT.

The chain joins TRBV29-1 to TRBJ1-3; no clear D gene. The germline gives CDR1 SQVTM, CDR2 ANQGSEA. V was trimmed by 4 bases and J by 0 bases, leaving 10 bases between them. This CDR3 spans 14 amino acids. CDR3: CSVAIGGSGNTIYF. In nucleotides, the CDR3 is TGCAGCGTTGCGATCGGCGGCTCTGGAAACACCATATATTTT.

This clone was detected only a few times. The V gene is TRBV7-2, the J gene TRBJ1-5; D is undetermined. The germline V gene has CDR1 SGHTA and CDR2 FQGNSA. Trimming removed 4 bases from V and 7 bases from J, with 11 bases in between. The CDR3 contains 13 residues. The CDR3 loop is CASSSSGEQPQHF. CDR3 sequence (DNA): TGTGCCAGCAGCTCTTCCGGGGAACAGCCCCAGCATTTT.

The chain combines TRBV2 with TRBJ1-1; 8 nucleotides align to TRBD1. This CDR3 is 13 amino acids long. The J segment lost 1 base and the V segment lost 6 bases, leaving 1 base of the junction unmatched. Looked up from germline, CDR1 is SNHLY and CDR2 is FYNNEI. CDR3 amino acids: CASRDRANTEAFF. CDR3 DNA: TGTGCCAGCAGGGACAGGGCGAACACTGAAGCTTTCTTT.

The chain uses TRBV4-3 and TRBJ2-3; 10 bases agree with TRBD2. The CDR3 consists of 17 residues. Germline V gives CDR1 LGHNA, CDR2 YSLEER. The trim removed 1 base at V and 2 bases at J, leaving 6 bases unmatched. The CDR3 nucleotides read TGCGCCAGCAGCCAAGGCCTAGCGGGGGTTATCACAGATACGCAGTATTTT. This sequence encodes CASSQGLAGVITDTQYF.

The CDR3 DNA reads TGTGCCAGCAGTCCTCAGAGGGGTTCACCCCTCCACTTT. Translating it yields CASSPQRGSPLHF. V is TRBV27 and J is TRBJ1-6, with D perhaps matching TRBD1 (5 bases). V shed 5 bases and J shed 9 bases, with 11 bases lying between them. Germline loops: CDR1 MNHEY, CDR2 SMNVEV (reference sequence). The CDR3 runs 13 residues.

This chain joins TRBV7-9 and TRBJ2-1, with D perhaps being TRBD1 or TRBD2 (5 bases each). The V and J ends lost 5 bases and 6 bases respectively, with 17 bases between them. The CDR3 is 15 amino acids. CDR1 is SEHNR and CDR2 is FQNEAQ in the germline V gene (reference sequence). This CDR3 reads CASSPPGRVFNEQFF. Written as DNA, the CDR3 is TGTGCCAGCAGCCCCCCGGGACGGGTATTCAATGAGCAGTTCTTC.

The chain has TRBV6-2 or TRBV6-3 and TRBJ1-2; D is perhaps TRBD1 (6 bases). V lost 0 bases and J 0 bases, leaving 8 bases between the germline ends. The germline V gene encodes CDR1 MNHEY and CDR2 SVGEGT. CDR3 length equals 15 residues. CDR3 sequence: CASSYSDRANYGYTF. In DNA, the CDR3 is TGTGCCAGCAGTTACTCGGACAGAGCTAACTATGGCTACACCTTC.

The chain uses TRBV7-8 and TRBJ2-1, with D possibly TRBD2 on 5 matching bases. The CDR3 covers 15 residues. V shed 5 bases and J shed 7 bases, with 18 bases lying between them. Germline assignment: CDR1 SGHVS and CDR2 FQNEAQ. The chain's CDR3 is CASSLLEVRVNEQFF. CDR3 in DNA: TGTGCCAGCAGCCTACTAGAGGTGCGAGTTAATGAGCAGTTCTTC.

This sequence joins TRBV27 and TRBJ1-6; no clear D gene. This CDR3 region has 16 residues. V was shortened by 8 bases and J by 2 bases, with 16 bases between the two germline ends. In germline, CDR1 is MNHEY, CDR2 SMNVEV (reference sequence). The CDR3 sequence: CASPQRLLPYNSPLHF. As DNA, the CDR3 is TGTGCCAGCCCACAACGACTGCTTCCCTATAATTCACCCCTCCACTTT.

This clone was recorded a few times. The chain links TRBV6-2 or TRBV6-3 to TRBJ1-2, with 8 bases fitting TRBD1. CDR1 and CDR2 (germline): MNHEY, SVGEGT. V lost 4 bases, J lost 9 bases, and 7 bases stayed unmatched. The CDR3 consists of 13 residues. The CDR3 nucleotides are TGTGCCAGCAGTTCGCTCAGGGGGCTTAGCTACACCTTC. The encoded protein is CASSSLRGLSYTF.

The gene calls are TRBV6-5 and TRBJ1-1; 9 positions agree with TRBD1. The germline V gene encodes CDR1 MNHEY and CDR2 SVGAGI. V dropped 6 bases and J dropped 10; count of bases not matched to a gene: 9. The CDR3 has 13 residues. The CDR3 region is CASRPGTGIAAFF. The CDR3 region has the DNA TGTGCCAGCAGGCCTGGGACAGGGATTGCAGCTTTCTTT.

The gene calls are TRBV27 and TRBJ1-1; TRBD1 agrees at 8 bases. Germline V gene data show CDR1 as MNHEY and CDR2 as SMNVEV (reference sequence). CDR3 length: 14 amino acids. V was pared by 5 bases and J by 1 base, with 3 bases of the junction left unmatched. The chain's CDR3 is CASSTDRGNTEAFF. The CDR3 DNA follows: TGTGCCAGCAGTACCGACAGGGGGAACACTGAAGCTTTCTTT.

The chain links TRBV3-1 (or the pseudogene TRBV3-2) to TRBJ1-1; D perhaps matches TRBD1 (5 bases). V lost 4 bases to trimming and J lost 1 base, with 13 bases between them. There are 15 residues in the CDR3. The V gene's germline CDR1 is LGHDT and CDR2 YNNKEL (reference sequence). CDR3: CASSPFGAKNTEAFF. In DNA, the CDR3 is TGTGCCAGCAGCCCCTTTGGGGCTAAGAACACTGAAGCTTTCTTT.

The V call is TRBV3-1 (or the pseudogene TRBV3-2), the J call TRBJ2-5, with 11 bases aligning to TRBD2. Germline values: CDR1 LGHDT, CDR2 YNNKEL (reference sequence). V shed 2 bases and J 5 bases; nucleotides not matched to a gene: 7. The CDR3 is 16 residues long. CDR3 DNA sequence: TGTGCCAGCAGCCAATTTACTAGCGGGGGCCGGGAGACCCAGTACTTC. Its protein is CASSQFTSGGRETQYF.

The chain links TRBV11-3 to TRBJ2-3, with unresolved D. Germline V gene data show CDR1 as SGHNT and CDR2 as YENEEA. There are 12 residues in the CDR3. With 7 bases removed from V and 4 bases from J, the gap between germline ends came to 9 bases. The CDR3: CASNSWADTQYF. DNA of the CDR3: TGTGCCAGCAACTCGTGGGCAGATACGCAGTATTTT.

The chain recombines TRBV19 with TRBJ2-7; 9 bases are shared with TRBD1. There are 15 residues in the CDR3. The V segment lost 1 base and the J segment 1 base; nucleotides outside the gene matches: 2. Germline V gives CDR1 LNHDA, CDR2 SQIVND (reference sequence). The CDR3 loop is CASSIADRGSYEQYF. The DNA for the CDR3 is TGTGCCAGTAGTATAGCGGACAGGGGATCCTACGAGCAGTACTTC.

This chain connects TRBV2 to TRBJ2-7; the D is unclear. CDR3 length equals 12 residues. Per the germline V gene, CDR1 is SNHLY and CDR2 is FYNNEI. V shed 1 base and J shed 5 bases, with 6 bases lying between them. In DNA, the CDR3 is TGTGCCAGCAGTGAAGGCCCGGACGAGCAGTACTTC. Its protein is CASSEGPDEQYF.

V usage is TRBV7-2 and J usage is TRBJ1-2; D is perhaps TRBD1 (5 bases). Trimming cost V 2 bases and J 3 bases, with 16 bases left between them. CDR1 and CDR2 from the germline V gene are SGHTA and FQGNSA. The CDR3 contains 16 residues. The CDR3 coding sequence is TGTGCCAGCAGCTTAAAAATCGCCGGCAGGGACTATGGCTACACCTTC. Protein product: CASSLKIAGRDYGYTF.

The rearrangement uses TRBV5-4 and TRBJ2-5, with 12 positions matching TRBD1. This CDR3 contains 16 residues. Germline V gene sequence: CDR1 SGHNT, CDR2 YYREEE (reference sequence). Trimming took 4 bases from V and 4 from J; bases not matched to a gene: 8. CDR3 coding DNA: TGTGCCAGCAGCCTCGGGACAGGGGGCTTGGGAGAGACCCAGTACTTC. This gives the protein CASSLGTGGLGETQYF.

The chain links TRBV28 to TRBJ1-3; no definite D call. V shed 3 bases and J shed 9 bases, with 6 bases lying between them. This CDR3 comprises 11 residues. Germline loops: CDR1 MDHEN, CDR2 SYDVKM. The CDR3 region is CASSFGITIYF. The CDR3 DNA reads TGTGCCAGCAGTTTTGGTATCACCATATATTTT.

The chain uses TRBV6-2 or TRBV6-3 and TRBJ2-5; TRBD1 is a possible D gene (6 bases). The CDR3 is 16 residues long. V was pared by 1 base and J by 4 bases, with 16 bases between. CDR1 is MNHEY and CDR2 is SVGEGT in the germline V gene. The chain's CDR3 is CASSYFPTGMGETQYF. Written as DNA, the CDR3 is TGTGCCAGCAGTTACTTTCCCACAGGGATGGGAGAGACCCAGTACTTC.

The count of this clone is one. This chain links TRBV20-1 with TRBJ2-1; D uncertain. The CDR3 is made up of 11 amino acids. In germline, CDR1 is DFQATT, CDR2 SNEGSKA (reference sequence). The ends were cut back, 2 bases at V and 12 bases at J, with 11 bases in the middle. CDR3 protein: CSARPPKSQFF. CDR3 bases: TGCAGTGCTAGACCTCCGAAATCGCAGTTCTTC.

The J gene is TRBJ1-3, the V gene TRBV9, with D unclear. V dropped 0 bases and J dropped 4 bases, with 11 bases sitting between them. The CDR3 has 15 residues. Germline CDR1 reads SGDLS; CDR2 reads YYNGEE. CDR3 DNA sequence: TGTGCCAGCAGCGTAGAGGCAGCCGTCGGAAACACCATATATTTT. Translated: CASSVEAAVGNTIYF.

CDR3 region: CASSQGLSYNSPLHF. In nucleotides, the CDR3 is TGTGCCAGCAGCCAGGGTTTATCCTATAATTCACCCCTCCACTTT. V gene TRBV28 combines with J gene TRBJ1-6; weak D call: TRBD1 (5 bases). Trimming left V 6 bases short and J 1 base short, with 10 bases between. The V gene's germline CDR1 is MDHEN and CDR2 SYDVKM. This CDR3 is built from 15 residues.

The chain joins TRBV21-1 to TRBJ1-2; the DNA was not used to check the table's D call, TRBD1. TRBV21-1 is designated a pseudogene. The CDR3 is 14 amino acids. CDR3 in amino acids: CASSTLAGLYGYTF. Here the CDR3 DNA reads TGTGCCAGCAGCACCCTGGCAGGCCTCTATGGCTACACCTTC.